The present entry profiles one T cell receptor beta chain with its context. The antigen remains undetermined. The sample belongs to a study of cytomegalovirus exposure and HLA in healthy donors. Findings of the study overall: Among TCR beta chains of equal frequency, HLA-associated ones were more clonally expanded in a later analysis. The listing of 150 to 200 TCR beta chains classed them as cytomegalovirus-associated. On later analysis, the bulk of CMV-associated TCR beta chains appeared to be HLA-restricted.

CDR1 is MNHNS, CDR2 SASEGT, per germline. V gave up 0 bases and J gave up 4 bases; unmatched junction bases: 17. The CDR3 sequence is 21 residues long. PCR was performed using 60 Vbeta and 13 Jbeta primers. Profiled with immunoSEQ multiplex PCR; TCRdb holds only in-frame clones, not every one. The data show roughly 100,000 clones, around 75% seen once. J is TRBJ2-1 and V is TRBV6-1; the match to TRBD1 covers 11 bases. The TCR was taken from a man aged 35 to 55 in good health and CMV-seronegative. Material for sequencing was PBMCs. CDR3 DNA sequence: TGTGCCAGCAGTGAAGCGTGGACAGGGGGCCGGGCGGGGGGGGTGTACAATGAGCAGTTCTTC. The encoded protein is CASSEAWTGGRAGGVYNEQFF.